The entry below describes one TCR beta chain. What it binds is not known. Tumor tissue was taken before any definitive surgery or chemotherapy was given. The CDR3 has 15 residues. Trimming removed 0 bases from V and 8 bases from J, with 16 bases in between. The germline CDR1 and CDR2 sequences are LGHNA and YNFKEQ. This table comes from immunoSEQ multiplex PCR, and its TCRdb copy is limited to in-frame clones, with some not included. The sample shows about 2,100 clones, over 75% of them seen only once. This specimen comes from a study of high-grade serous ovarian cancer treatment subgroups. Study-wide results and caveats: Different patients shared almost no repertoire; same-patient tumors shared 0.11 to 0.79. Spatial context was lost because tumors were sequenced in bulk.

The source is a human donor with high-grade serous ovarian cancer. This chain links TRBV4-2 with TRBJ1-2; maybe TRBD1 (5 bases). Source material: tumor tissue. The CDR3 spells CASSQDPGGLGGYTF. Written as DNA, the CDR3 is TGTGCCAGCAGCCAAGATCCGGGGGGTCTAGGGGGCTACACCTTC.